These T cell receptor beta chains were read from a single sample in a study of T cells in Graves' hyperthyroidism and ophthalmopathy. TCRdb independently ran MiXCR on the multiplex PCR reads; one entry per CDR3 protein. The table shows 450,000 to 650,000 distinct CDR3 sequences, with less than 25% occurring only once. The sequenced material came from blood. The receptors were sampled from a man aged 18 to 35 with Graves' hyperthyroidism. CDR3s include the opening cysteine and the closing phenylalanine or tryptophan. The D gene is left open where the match is weak. Only part of the rows carry a size: once, few, many, or a class if the clone is expanded.

clone_size	v_call	d_call	j_call	cdr3_nt	cdr3_aa
many	TRBV6-1	TRBD1	TRBJ2-5	TGTGCCAGCAGGTTCAGGGGGCAGGGAGAGACCCAGTACTTC	CASRFRGQGETQYF
.	TRBV6-1	TRBD2	TRBJ2-7	TGTGCCAGCAGTGAAGAAGGCGGGGGGGTTAAAATTTCCTACGAGCAGTACTTC	CASSEEGGGVKISYEQYF
many	TRBV6-5	TRBD2	TRBJ2-5	TGTGCCAGCAGTTACACTGGGACTAGTTGGGAGACCCAGTACTTC	CASSYTGTSWETQYF
few	TRBV19	TRBD2	TRBJ2-3	TGTGCCAGTAGTACAGAACTAGCGGGGGGGAATACGCAGTATTTT	CASSTELAGGNTQYF
few	TRBV6-1	TRBD2	TRBJ2-7	TGTGCCAGCAGGCAGACTAGCGCCTCCTACGAGCAGTACTTC	CASRQTSASYEQYF
many	TRBV20-1	.	TRBJ2-7	TGCAGTGCTAGAGCTACAGGGTACACCTACGAGCAGTACTTC	CSARATGYTYEQYF
few	TRBV7-9	TRBD1	TRBJ1-3	TGTGCCAGCAGCTCGGACAGGCGAAACACCATATATTTT	CASSSDRRNTIYF
.	TRBV6-5	.	TRBJ1-2	TGTGCCAGCAGTTACTCCCTTGGGGGAAGCTTTGACTATGGCTACACCTTC	CASSYSLGGSFDYGYTF
.	TRBV6-1	.	TRBJ2-6	TGTGCCACCCAGGGAACCGTAAACAGGGTTGAAGTCCTGACTTTC	CATQGTVNRVEVLTF
many	TRBV29-1	.	TRBJ2-5	TGCATTGTGAGGGGAGCATTAGAGACCCAGTACTTC	CIVRGALETQYF
.	TRBV2	.	TRBJ2-7	TGTGCCAGCAGTACAGGGGAGGACTACGAGCAGTACTTC	CASSTGEDYEQYF
many	TRBV9	.	TRBJ1-1	TGTGCCAGCAGCGTAGGTGGGGGGGCTAACACTGAAGCTTTCTTT	CASSVGGGANTEAFF
few	TRBV30	.	TRBJ2-2	TGTGCCTGGAGTGCCGCGAACACCGGGGAGCTGTTTTTT	CAWSAANTGELFF
many	TRBV2	.	TRBJ2-2	TGTGCCAGCAGTGGCACAGGGATCACCGGGGAGCTGTTTTTT	CASSGTGITGELFF
many	TRBV7-2	.	TRBJ2-6	TGTGCCAGCAGCAGTTTTTCGAGCTGGCGAAAGTCTGGGGCCAACGTCCTGACTTTC	CASSSFSSWRKSGANVLTF
many	TRBV28	.	TRBJ2-5	TGTGCCAGCAGCCCTGCAGGGGGGCGGGAGACCCAGTACTTC	CASSPAGGRETQYF
many	TRBV28	.	TRBJ2-7	TGTGCCAGCGGCTTGTACGAGCAGTACTTC	CASGLYEQYF
once	TRBV6-1	TRBD1	TRBJ2-7	TGTGCCAGCGGACAGGGACTTTCCTACGAGCAGTACTTC	CASGQGLSYEQYF
many	TRBV5-1	TRBD1	TRBJ2-2	TGCGCCAGCAGCTTGGAAGGACAGGCTTACACCGGGGAGCTGTTTTTT	CASSLEGQAYTGELFF
many	TRBV6-2/TRBV6-3	.	TRBJ1-1	TGTGCCAGCATCTTAGGATACATGAACACTGAAGCTTTCTTT	CASILGYMNTEAFF
many	TRBV6-1	.	TRBJ2-5	TGTGCCGCCCACCGGACAGCTCAAGAGACCCAGTACTTC	CAAHRTAQETQYF
.	TRBV4-1	TRBD2	TRBJ2-5	TGCGCCAGCAGCCAAGATCCCGGTAGCGGGGCCCTCATCGAGACCCAGTACTTC	CASSQDPGSGALIETQYF
many	TRBV19	TRBD2	TRBJ2-2	TGTGCCAGTAGTCTCACGGGGGGGCGAGGCACCGGGGAGCTGTTTTTT	CASSLTGGRGTGELFF
.	TRBV6-1	.	TRBJ2-7	TGTGCCAGCAGTGTAAACAGGGCTCGGGGCGAGCAGTACTTC	CASSVNRARGEQYF
.	TRBV28	.	TRBJ2-5	TGTGCCAGCACCCCGTGGGGCCAAGAGACCCAGTACTTC	CASTPWGQETQYF